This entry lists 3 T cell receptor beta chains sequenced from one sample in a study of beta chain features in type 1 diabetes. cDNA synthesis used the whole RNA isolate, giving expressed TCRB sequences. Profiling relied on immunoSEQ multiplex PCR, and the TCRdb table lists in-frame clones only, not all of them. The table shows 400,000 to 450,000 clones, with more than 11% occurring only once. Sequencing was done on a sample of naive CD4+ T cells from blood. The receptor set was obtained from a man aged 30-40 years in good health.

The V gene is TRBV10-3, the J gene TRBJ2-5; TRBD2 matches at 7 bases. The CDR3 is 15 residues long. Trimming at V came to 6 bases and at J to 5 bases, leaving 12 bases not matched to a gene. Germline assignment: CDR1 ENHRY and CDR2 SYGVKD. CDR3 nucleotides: TGTGCCATCAGCCGTCTCGGCGGGAGACGGGAGACCCAGTACTTC. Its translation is CAISRLGGRRETQYF.

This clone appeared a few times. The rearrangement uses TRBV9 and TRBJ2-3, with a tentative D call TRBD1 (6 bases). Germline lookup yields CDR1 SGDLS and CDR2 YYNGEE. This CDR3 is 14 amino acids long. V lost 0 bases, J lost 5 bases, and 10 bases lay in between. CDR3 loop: CASSVDIRGDTQYF. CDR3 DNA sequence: TGTGCCAGCAGCGTAGATATCAGGGGAGATACGCAGTATTTT.

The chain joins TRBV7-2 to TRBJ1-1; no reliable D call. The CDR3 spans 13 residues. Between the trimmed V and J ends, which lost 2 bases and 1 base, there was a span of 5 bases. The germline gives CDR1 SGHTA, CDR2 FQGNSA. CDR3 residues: CASSLIENTEAFF. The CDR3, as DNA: TGTGCCAGCAGCTTAATCGAGAACACTGAAGCTTTCTTT.